This TCR beta chain was recovered during a study of identical twins. This clonotype came up many times. Its matching antigen is unknown. One junction end disagrees with the germline gene, perhaps due to a read error. TCRdb called the 5' RACE reads again in MiXCR, with one record for every CDR3 protein. The table lists 550,000 to 700,000 distinct CDR3 sequences, just under 10% of them singletons, with roughly 3% in the top ten. CDR1 is SGHRS, CDR2 YFSETQ, per germline. The CDR3 extends over 14 amino acids. Study findings and constraints: Excess twin sharing in beta out-of-frame sequences was weaker.

This same sample was also part of a study on yellow fever vaccine responses in identical twins.

V usage is TRBV5-1 and J usage is TRBJ2-7; 7 nucleotides agree with TRBD1. Sequences were obtained from PBMCs. The sequence was collected from a woman younger than 30 in good health. The DNA of the CDR3 is TGCGCCAGCAGTTTGGACAGGATAAACTACGAGCAGTACTTC. It codes for CASSLDRINYEQYF.